Listed here is a single TCR beta chain. Its specificity is not known. Since all of the isolated RNA was reverse transcribed, expressed TCRB transcripts were what got sequenced. Only in-frame clones appear in the TCRdb table, and some are missing; sequencing was by immunoSEQ multiplex PCR. The profile shows 400,000 or so clones, over 10% of them singletons. This entry belongs to a study of beta chain features in type 1 diabetes. Broader study findings: A potential PCR bias toward shorter templates would be equal in patient and control samples. Type 1 diabetes patients had TCRB CDR3s that were shorter (moderately but significantly so) in all four CD4+ subsets. Patients' naive, central memory and regulatory TCRB repertoires appeared more alike than those of healthy donors. Possibly, sequencing cDNA over-represented cells that had high TCR expression levels. The influence of HLA type on TCRB rearrangement stayed undetermined.

Germline V CDR1 and CDR2: MDHEN, SYDVKM. The J segment lost 0 bases and the V segment lost 6 bases, leaving 5 bases of the junction unmatched. This CDR3 is built from 14 residues. The V gene is TRBV28, the J gene TRBJ2-7; TRBD2 agrees at 7 bases. This sequence originates from a woman younger than 30 with type 1 diabetes. Sequenced sample: naive CD4+ T cells from blood. The CDR3 loop is CASRPGGSSYEQYF. In DNA, the CDR3 is TGTGCCAGCAGACCAGGCGGGAGCTCCTACGAGCAGTACTTC.